These 21 T cell receptor beta chains originate from one sample sequenced in a study of CD8+ T cells in alopecia areata. As the sequencing template, cDNA was produced by extracting RNA and reverse transcribing it. Some clones are missing from TCRdb's copy, which holds only in-frame ones; the method was immunoSEQ multiplex PCR. Among under 200,000 clones listed, 50% to 65% were seen once. Treatment noted: oral pan-JAK inhibitor, 5-10 mg twice daily. The specimen comprised CD4+ T cells sorted from blood, sampled at week 24, from a patient treated with tofacitinib. These receptors all come from a human donor with alopecia areata.

Written as DNA, the CDR3 is TGTGCCAGCAGTAGAGAGCAGGACAGTCACTACGAGCAGTACTTC. Residues: CASSREQDSHYEQYF. The chain combines TRBV6-5 with TRBJ2-7; D is possibly TRBD1 (6 bases). The CDR3 has 15 amino acids. Germline values: CDR1 MNHEY, CDR2 SVGAGI. Trimming pared 5 bases from V and 3 bases from J, leaving 17 bases between.

The V and J genes are TRBV5-1 and TRBJ2-5; possibly TRBD1 for D (6 bases). The CDR3 has 14 amino acids. CDR1 and CDR2 from the germline V gene are SGHRS and YFSETQ. The ends were cut back, 3 bases at V and 2 bases at J, with 11 bases in the middle. This CDR3 is CASSSDRLQETQYF. CDR3 DNA: TGCGCCAGCAGCTCGGACAGACTTCAAGAGACCCAGTACTTC. The variable domain in full, with the rest retrieved from reference TRBV5-1 and TRBJ2-5, is KAGVTQTPRYLIKTRGQQVTLSCSPISGHRSVSWYQQTPGQGLQFLFEYFSETQRNKGNFPGRFSGRQFSNSRSEMNVSTLELGDSALYLCASSSDRLQETQYFGPGTRLLVL.

V and J are TRBV30 and TRBJ1-2; D ambiguous. The CDR3 has 11 amino acids. Germline assignment: CDR1 GTSNPN and CDR2 SVGIG (reference sequence). V shed 4 bases and J shed 8 bases, with 11 bases lying between them. The chain's CDR3 is CAWNGVTGYTF. DNA for the CDR3: TGTGCCTGGAACGGGGTTACGGGCTACACCTTC.

CDR3 residues: CASSPRTGTDQPQHF. Written as DNA, the CDR3 is TGTGCCAGCTCACCCAGGACAGGGACAGATCAGCCCCAGCATTTT. The chain joins TRBV18 to TRBJ1-5; TRBD1 matches at 8 bases. This CDR3 has 15 residues. CDR1 KGHSH and CDR2 LQKENI come from the germline V gene. V trimming: 3 bases; J trimming: 5 bases; junction bases outside the gene matches: 6. Looking up the rest from reference TRBV18 and TRBJ1-5 gives the full variable domain: NAGVMQNPRHLVRRRGQEARLRCSPMKGHSHVYWYRQLPEEGLKFMVYLQKENIIDESGMPKERFSAEFPKEGPSILRIQQVVRGDSAAYFCASSPRTGTDQPQHFGDGTRLSIL.

This clone was detected once. V usage is TRBV4-2 and J usage is TRBJ1-4; D may be TRBD1 (5 bases). The CDR3 runs 16 residues. In germline, CDR1 is LGHNA, CDR2 YNFKEQ. V gave up 1 base and J gave up 4 bases, with 13 bases separating them. The CDR3 nucleotides are TGTGCCAGCAGCCAAGCCGCAGGGCCCCGTAATGAAAAACTGTTTTTT. Amino acid sequence: CASSQAAGPRNEKLFF.

The chain combines TRBV5-1 with TRBJ2-3; D gene unclear. Germline assignment: CDR1 SGHRS and CDR2 YFSETQ. The CDR3 is 15 residues long. Trimming took 0 bases from V and 4 from J, leaving 12 bases between them. The CDR3 DNA is TGCGCCAGCAGCTTGGCGGCTAGGCTCGCAGATACGCAGTATTTT. Residues: CASSLAARLADTQYF.

V usage is TRBV25-1 and J usage is TRBJ1-1; D ambiguous. CDR3 length equals 11 residues. Trimming stripped 8 bases from V and 12 bases from J, with 16 bases between. In germline, CDR1 is MGHDK, CDR2 SYGVNS. The CDR3 DNA reads as TGTGCCAGCCGGGAGTATCAAACGACTTTCTTT. It is translated as CASREYQTTFF.

This clone was detected only once. This chain joins TRBV9 and TRBJ2-5; TRBD1 is a possible D gene (6 bases). This CDR3 comprises 14 residues. V gave up 8 bases and J gave up 5 bases, with 19 bases separating them. Germline CDR1 is SGDLS and CDR2 is YYNGEE. The CDR3 here is CASTRIDRGETQYF. In DNA form, the CDR3 reads TGTGCCAGTACCAGGATAGATAGGGGGGAGACCCAGTACTTC.

This clone was seen a handful of times. V usage is TRBV23-1 and J usage is TRBJ2-2; 7 bases map to TRBD2. TRBV23-1 counts as an open reading frame of uncertain function. The CDR3 is 11 amino acids. V lost 8 bases and J lost 8; bases outside the gene matches: 2. The CDR3: CASAGEGELFF. CDR3 in DNA: TGCGCCAGCGCGGGGGAAGGGGAGCTGTTTTTT.

The chain has TRBV29-1 and TRBJ2-7; 11 bases agree with TRBD1. Germline CDR1 and CDR2: SQVTM and ANQGSEA. This CDR3 is built from 15 residues. V was pared by 4 bases and J by 4 bases, with 9 bases of the junction left unmatched. CDR3 nucleotide sequence: TGCAGCGTTGCCTCCGGCGGGACAGGGGGGTACGAGCAGTACTTC. This sequence encodes CSVASGGTGGYEQYF.

The genes are TRBV30 and TRBJ1-5, with 8 bases fitting TRBD1. V gave up 0 bases and J gave up 2 bases; unmatched junction bases: 3. Germline CDR1 GTSNPN, CDR2 SVGIG (reference sequence). This CDR3 has 15 residues. The CDR3 DNA follows: TGTGCCTGGAGTGTACCGACAGGGGGCAATCAGCCCCAGCATTTT. It specifies CAWSVPTGGNQPQHF.

CDR3 in amino acids: CASSELGFGYTF. CDR3 sequence (DNA): TGTGCCAGCAGTGAATTGGGGTTTGGCTACACCTTC. The chain carries TRBV2 and TRBJ1-2; D remains unclear. V lost 2 bases, J lost 7 bases, and 8 bases lay in between. This CDR3 region has 12 residues. Germline V gives CDR1 SNHLY, CDR2 FYNNEI.

This clone was seen a single time. The chain recombines TRBV30 with TRBJ2-7; D is ambiguous. V shed 0 bases and J shed 0 bases, with 9 bases lying between them. From germline, CDR1 is GTSNPN and CDR2 SVGIG (reference sequence). The CDR3 is made up of 14 amino acids. The CDR3 protein is CAWSVLSSSYEQYF. DNA of the CDR3: TGTGCCTGGAGTGTACTTTCCAGCTCCTACGAGCAGTACTTC.

The CDR3 sequence: CASSIQGGNQPQHF. The CDR3 DNA is TGTGCCAGTAGTATCCAAGGGGGCAATCAGCCCCAGCATTTT. This sequence joins TRBV19 and TRBJ1-5; tentative D call: TRBD1 (5 bases). The length of the CDR3 is 14 residues. V gave up 3 bases and J gave up 2 bases, with 8 bases separating them. In germline, CDR1 is LNHDA, CDR2 SQIVND (reference sequence).

V usage is TRBV29-1 and J usage is TRBJ2-5; 9 bases match TRBD1. The CDR3 extends over 13 amino acids. Germline values: CDR1 SQVTM, CDR2 ANQGSEA. V shed 6 bases, J shed 6 bases, and the junction held 8 bases outside the gene matches. Here the CDR3 reads CSVLQGARKTQYF. CDR3 nucleotide sequence: TGCAGCGTGCTACAGGGGGCAAGGAAGACCCAGTACTTC.

This rearrangement joins TRBV5-6 to TRBJ2-7, with 12 bases fitting TRBD2. Per germline, CDR1 SGHDT and CDR2 YYEEEE. V lost 1 base, J lost 3 bases, and 11 bases stayed unmatched. CDR3 size: 18 residues. The CDR3 nucleotides are TGTGCCAGCAGCTTGAGACTAGCGGGGGTCCAATCGCGCTACGAGCAGTACTTC. It specifies CASSLRLAGVQSRYEQYF.

The chain links TRBV19 to TRBJ2-2; no definite D call. Germline V gene data show CDR1 as LNHDA and CDR2 as SQIVND (reference sequence). The CDR3 spans 15 residues. Trimming removed 5 bases at V and 1 base at J, with 11 bases between. CDR3 in amino acids: CASSSLRRNTGELFF. CDR3 DNA sequence: TGTGCCAGTAGTTCCCTCAGGAGGAACACCGGGGAGCTGTTTTTT.

The V call is TRBV29-1, the J call TRBJ2-2; 7 nucleotides agree with TRBD1. Germline CDR1 is SQVTM and CDR2 is ANQGSEA. CDR3 size: 14 residues. The V segment lost 4 bases and the J segment 1 base; nucleotides outside the gene matches: 3. The CDR3 loop reads CSVGRGQNTGELFF. For the CDR3, the DNA is TGCAGCGTTGGTAGGGGGCAGAACACCGGGGAGCTGTTTTTT.

The rearrangement uses TRBV4-2 and TRBJ2-3, with 10 bases that match TRBD1. The CDR3 extends over 14 amino acids. Per the germline V gene, CDR1 is LGHNA and CDR2 is YNFKEQ. V gave up 4 bases and J gave up 4 bases; unmatched junction bases: 2. CDR3 residues: CASSPGQGADTQYF. CDR3 DNA: TGTGCCAGCAGCCCTGGACAGGGGGCAGATACGCAGTATTTT.

This clone was detected a few times. This chain connects TRBV27 to TRBJ2-3, with TRBD2 matching 11 bases. The CDR3 is 17 amino acids. J gave up 1 base and V 4 bases, and 7 bases lay outside the gene matches. CDR1 is MNHEY and CDR2 is SMNVEV in the germline V gene (reference sequence). CDR3 in amino acids: CASSSASGLAGTDTQYF. The DNA of the CDR3 is TGTGCCAGCAGTTCCGCCTCGGGACTAGCGGGCACAGATACGCAGTATTTT.

A few counts support this clone. The V call is TRBV7-8, the J call TRBJ2-7; D possibly corresponds to TRBD1 (5 bases). Trimming took off 3 bases at V and 4 bases at J, with 19 bases between the two ends. CDR1 is SGHVS, CDR2 FQNEAQ, per germline. The CDR3 runs to 16 residues. CDR3 DNA sequence: TGTGCCAGCAGCTTGTTCCTCCAGGGCAACCCTTACGAGCAGTACTTC. Translated: CASSLFLQGNPYEQYF. The full variable domain, its missing parts supplied by reference TRBV7-8 and TRBJ2-7, is GAGVSQSPRYKVAKRGQDVALRCDPISGHVSLFWYQQALGQGPEFLTYFQNEAQLDKSGLPSDRFFAERPEGSVSTLKIQRTQQEDSAVYLCASSLFLQGNPYEQYFGPGTRLTVT.